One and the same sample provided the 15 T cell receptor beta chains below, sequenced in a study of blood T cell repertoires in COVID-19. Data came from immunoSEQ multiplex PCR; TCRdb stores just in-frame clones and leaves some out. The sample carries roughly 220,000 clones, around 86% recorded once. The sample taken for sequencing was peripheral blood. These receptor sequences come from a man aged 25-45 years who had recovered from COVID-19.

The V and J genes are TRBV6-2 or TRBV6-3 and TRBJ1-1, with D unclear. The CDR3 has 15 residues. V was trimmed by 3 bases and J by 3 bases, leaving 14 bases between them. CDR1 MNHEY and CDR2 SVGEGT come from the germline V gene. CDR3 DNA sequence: TGTGCCAGCAGTTATCGGGCCGGGAGGGACACTGAAGCTTTCTTT. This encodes CASSYRAGRDTEAFF.

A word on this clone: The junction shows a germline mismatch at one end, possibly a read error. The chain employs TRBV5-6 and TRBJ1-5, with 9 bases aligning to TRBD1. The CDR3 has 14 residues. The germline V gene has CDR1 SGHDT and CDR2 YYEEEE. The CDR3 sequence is CASSRSETGGAGNF. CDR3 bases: TGTGCCAGCTCGAGATCTGAAACAGGGGGCGCCGGGAATTTT.

Written as DNA, the CDR3 is TGTGCCAGTACTCAGAGTCCGGGAAACACTGAAGCTTTCTTT. Translating gives CASTQSPGNTEAFF. This chain connects TRBV19 to TRBJ1-1; D is unresolved. Trimming removed 7 bases at V and 2 bases at J, with 14 bases between. This CDR3 spans 14 amino acids. Germline V gene lookup returns CDR1 LNHDA and CDR2 SQIVND (reference sequence). The full variable domain, completed using reference TRBV19 and TRBJ1-1, is DGGITQSPKYLFRKEGQNVTLSCEQNLNHDAMYWYRQDPGQGLRLIYYSQIVNDFQKGDIAEGYSVSREKKESFPLTVTSAQKNPTAFYLCASTQSPGNTEAFFGQGTRLTVV.

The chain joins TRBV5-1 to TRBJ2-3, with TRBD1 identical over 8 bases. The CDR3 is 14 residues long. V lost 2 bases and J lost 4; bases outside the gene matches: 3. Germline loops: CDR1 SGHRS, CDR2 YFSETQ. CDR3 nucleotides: TGCGCCAGCAGCTTAGCACAGGGGGCAGATACGCAGTATTTT. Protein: CASSLAQGADTQYF. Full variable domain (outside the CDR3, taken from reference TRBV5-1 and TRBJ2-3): KAGVTQTPRYLIKTRGQQVTLSCSPISGHRSVSWYQQTPGQGLQFLFEYFSETQRNKGNFPGRFSGRQFSNSRSEMNVSTLELGDSALYLCASSLAQGADTQYFGPGTRLTVL.

CDR3 region: CASSIQPPGTGRINQPQHF. The DNA for the CDR3 is TGTGCCAGTAGCATCCAGCCCCCCGGGACAGGGAGGATCAATCAGCCCCAGCATTTT. The J gene is TRBJ1-5, the V gene TRBV19; 9 bases match TRBD1. J was trimmed by 3 bases and V by 6 bases; bases with no gene match: 18. Germline V gives CDR1 LNHDA, CDR2 SQIVND (reference sequence). The CDR3 covers 19 residues.

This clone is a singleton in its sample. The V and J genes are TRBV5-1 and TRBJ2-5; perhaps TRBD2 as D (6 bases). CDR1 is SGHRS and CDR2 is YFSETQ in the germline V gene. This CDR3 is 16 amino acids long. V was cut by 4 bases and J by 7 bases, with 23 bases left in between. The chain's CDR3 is CASSPLGTDSEGTQYF. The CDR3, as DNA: TGCGCCAGCAGCCCCCTCGGGACTGATTCGGAGGGGACCCAGTACTTC.

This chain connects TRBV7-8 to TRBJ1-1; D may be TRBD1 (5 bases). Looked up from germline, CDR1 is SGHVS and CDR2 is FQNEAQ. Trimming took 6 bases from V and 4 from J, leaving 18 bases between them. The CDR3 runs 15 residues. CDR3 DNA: TGTGCCAGCAGTTTTCCGCCGTCGGGGGGCACTGAAGCTTTCTTT. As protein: CASSFPPSGGTEAFF.

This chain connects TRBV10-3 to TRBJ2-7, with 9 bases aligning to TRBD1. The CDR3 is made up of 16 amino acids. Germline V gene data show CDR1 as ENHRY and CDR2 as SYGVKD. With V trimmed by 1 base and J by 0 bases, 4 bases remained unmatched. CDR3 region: CAISELDRGASYEQYF. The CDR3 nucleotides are TGTGCCATCAGTGAGTTAGACAGGGGGGCCTCCTACGAGCAGTACTTC.

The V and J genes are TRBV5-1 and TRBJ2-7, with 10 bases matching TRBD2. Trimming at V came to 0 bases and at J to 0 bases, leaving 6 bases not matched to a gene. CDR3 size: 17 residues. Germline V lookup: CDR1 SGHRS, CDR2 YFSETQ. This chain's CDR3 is CASSLASGGLSSYEQYF. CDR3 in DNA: TGCGCCAGCAGCTTGGCTAGCGGGGGCCTGAGCTCCTACGAGCAGTACTTC.

The CDR3 spells CASRDRGPQHF. Here the CDR3 DNA reads TGTGCCAGCAGAGATCGGGGGCCCCAGCATTTT. The genes are TRBV6-5 and TRBJ1-5; D is unresolved. V shed 6 bases and J shed 9 bases, with 9 bases lying between them. The CDR3 extends over 11 amino acids. Per the germline V gene, CDR1 is MNHEY and CDR2 is SVGAGI.

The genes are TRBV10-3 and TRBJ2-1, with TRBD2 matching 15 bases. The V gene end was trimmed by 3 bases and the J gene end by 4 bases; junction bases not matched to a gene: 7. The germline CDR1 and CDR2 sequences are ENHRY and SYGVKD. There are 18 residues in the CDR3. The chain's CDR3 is CAISDRGLAGGKYNEQFF. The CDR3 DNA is TGTGCCATCAGTGATAGGGGACTAGCGGGGGGCAAGTACAATGAGCAGTTCTTC.

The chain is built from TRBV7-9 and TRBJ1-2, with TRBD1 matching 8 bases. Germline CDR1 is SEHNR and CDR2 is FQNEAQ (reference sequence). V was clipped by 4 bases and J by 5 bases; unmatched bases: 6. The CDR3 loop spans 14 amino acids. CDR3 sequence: CASSSQGQGYGYTF. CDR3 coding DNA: TGTGCCAGCAGCTCCCAAGGACAGGGTTATGGCTACACCTTC.

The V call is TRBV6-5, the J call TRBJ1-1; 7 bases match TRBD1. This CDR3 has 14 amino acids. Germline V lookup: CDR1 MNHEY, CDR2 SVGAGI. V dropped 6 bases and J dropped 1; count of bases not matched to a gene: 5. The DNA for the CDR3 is TGTGCCAGCAGGATAGGACAGGAGAACACTGAAGCTTTCTTT. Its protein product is CASRIGQENTEAFF.

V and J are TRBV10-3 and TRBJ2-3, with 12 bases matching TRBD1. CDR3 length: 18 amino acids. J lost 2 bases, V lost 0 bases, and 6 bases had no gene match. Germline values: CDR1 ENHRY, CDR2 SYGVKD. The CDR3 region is CAISESGTGGQYTDTQYF. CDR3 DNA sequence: TGTGCCATCAGTGAGTCGGGGACAGGGGGCCAGTACACAGATACGCAGTATTTT.

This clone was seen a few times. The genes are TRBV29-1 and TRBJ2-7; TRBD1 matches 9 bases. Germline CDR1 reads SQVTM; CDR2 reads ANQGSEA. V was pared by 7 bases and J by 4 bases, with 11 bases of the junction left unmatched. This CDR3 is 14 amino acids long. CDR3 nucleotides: TGCAGCGCCATGGACAGGGGATTTCAATACGAGCAGTACTTC. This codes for CSAMDRGFQYEQYF.